The 30 T cell receptor beta chains below come from one sample, sequenced in a study of T cell repertoires in cytomegalovirus infection. These receptors are not linked to any known antigen. TCRdb used MiXCR to reprocess the reads, holding one entry per CDR3 protein. The repertoire holds 49,000 or so distinct CDR3 sequences, about a fifth seen once, with roughly 50% in the top ten. The material was CD8+ T cells from cultured PBMCs, obtained from culture after CMV antigen stimulation. These receptors all stem from a human donor in good health (CMV status not recorded). Some clones in this sample may be carry-over from other donors' samples.

The sample holds many counts of this clonotype. The chain carries TRBV6-5 and TRBJ1-5; D may be TRBD1 (6 bases). The V and J ends lost 6 bases and 1 base respectively, with 16 bases between them. The length of the CDR3 is 16 residues. CDR1 is MNHEY and CDR2 is SVGAGI in the germline V gene. CDR3: CASRPNRAGSNQPQHF. The CDR3 bases are TGTGCCAGCAGGCCTAACAGGGCTGGGAGCAATCAGCCCCAGCATTTT.

The chain recombines TRBV9 with TRBJ2-7; 10 positions agree with TRBD2. This CDR3 region has 17 residues. The trim removed 2 bases at V and 5 bases at J, leaving 13 bases unmatched. The germline V gene has CDR1 SGDLS and CDR2 YYNGEE. CDR3 in amino acids: CASSVTSGEDLRDEQYF. DNA of the CDR3: TGTGCCAGCAGCGTCACTAGCGGGGAAGATCTCCGAGACGAGCAGTACTTC.

This clonotype appeared many times. This chain connects TRBV2 to TRBJ2-7; 7 bases align to TRBD2. The CDR3 sequence is 13 residues long. Germline V lookup: CDR1 SNHLY, CDR2 FYNNEI. Trimming removed 10 bases from V and 0 bases from J; junction bases left unmatched: 6. CDR3 DNA sequence: TGTGCCATCACCGGACTAGACTCCTACGAGCAGTACTTC. It translates to CAITGLDSYEQYF.

The chain is built from TRBV7-6 and TRBJ2-1; 7 bases match TRBD2. The ends lost 1 base at V and 4 bases at J; junction bases unmatched: 4. The CDR3 contains 15 residues. Germline CDR1 is SGHVS and CDR2 is FNYEAQ. The CDR3 protein is CASSLGDYPYNEQFF. CDR3 DNA sequence: TGTGCCAGCAGCTTAGGGGACTACCCTTACAATGAGCAGTTCTTC.

This clonotype was counted ten times or more. The J gene is TRBJ2-3, the V gene TRBV7-9, with a tentative D call TRBD2 (5 bases). The germline V gene encodes CDR1 SEHNR and CDR2 FQNEAQ (reference sequence). The CDR3 runs 14 residues. The V end was cut by 5 bases, the J end by 4 bases, with 13 bases between. The CDR3 coding sequence is TGTGCCAGCAGCACATCGGGGTCCGCAGATACGCAGTATTTT. This encodes CASSTSGSADTQYF.

V gene TRBV12-3 or TRBV12-4 combines with J gene TRBJ2-5; D remains ambiguous. The V end lost 5 bases, the J end lost 4 bases, and 8 bases lay between the germline ends. The CDR3 spans 12 residues. CDR3 residues: CASSPSAETQYF. The CDR3 coding sequence is TGTGCCAGCAGTCCGAGCGCAGAGACCCAGTACTTC.

As concerns this clonotype: This may stem from a read error, because a much larger clone lies one nucleotide away. The gene calls are TRBV7-8 and TRBJ2-3, with D possibly matching TRBD1 (6 bases). V lost 7 bases and J lost 4, with 15 bases in between. The CDR3 length is 14 residues. Germline V gene lookup returns CDR1 SGHVS and CDR2 FQNEAQ. The CDR3 bases are TGTGCCAGCATGGGTGGGACATGGGCAGATACGCAGTATTTT. Residues: CASMGGTWADTQYF.

On this clonotype itself: Being one base from a much bigger clone, this may be a read error. The V call is TRBV20-1, the J call TRBJ2-7; no reliable D call. V was shortened by 5 bases and J by 0 bases, with 8 bases between the two germline ends. Germline-derived CDR1 and CDR2 are DFQATT and SNEGSKA (reference sequence). The CDR3 contains 12 residues. CDR3 nucleotides: TGCAGTGCTCGCAGGAGCTCCTACGAGCAGTACTTC. This translates into CSARRSSYEQYF.

This clonotype appeared many times. The chain employs TRBV27 and TRBJ1-1; D gene unclear. Germline CDR1 MNHEY, CDR2 SMNVEV (reference sequence). The ends were cut back, 10 bases at V and 1 base at J, with 13 bases in the middle. CDR3 length: 13 amino acids. The CDR3, as DNA: TGTGCCACCAATCCCGGTGGGAACACTGAAGCTTTCTTT. Encoded protein: CATNPGGNTEAFF.

This chain joins TRBV27 and TRBJ2-5, with TRBD2 matching 8 bases. The V gene end was trimmed by 1 base and the J gene end by 3 bases; junction bases not matched to a gene: 7. The CDR3 runs to 16 residues. The germline gives CDR1 MNHEY, CDR2 SMNVEV (reference sequence). CDR3 protein: CASSLWAGGWEETQYF. CDR3 sequence (DNA): TGTGCCAGCAGTTTATGGGCGGGGGGCTGGGAAGAGACCCAGTACTTC.

In its sample, this clonotype was seen a few times. This chain uses TRBV15 with TRBJ2-2; a weak D match, TRBD1 (5 bases). The V end was cut by 1 base, the J end by 6 bases, with 6 bases between. Looked up from germline, CDR1 is LNHNV and CDR2 is YYDKDF (reference sequence). The CDR3 is 13 amino acids. The CDR3 region is CATSRAGPGELFF. The CDR3, as DNA: TGTGCCACCAGCAGAGCAGGGCCCGGGGAGCTGTTTTTT.

This clonotype was recorded at least ten times. The V call is TRBV7-8, the J call TRBJ1-2; 7 nucleotides match TRBD1. The CDR3 extends over 14 amino acids. V trimming: 2 bases; J trimming: 5 bases; junction bases outside the gene matches: 5. Per germline, CDR1 SGHVS and CDR2 FQNEAQ. The DNA for the CDR3 is TGTGCCAGCAGCTTAACCCAGGGGGAGTATGGCTACACCTTC. Translation: CASSLTQGEYGYTF.

This clonotype appeared a few times. This rearrangement joins TRBV27 to TRBJ2-3; D perhaps matches TRBD2 (5 bases). Germline lookup yields CDR1 MNHEY and CDR2 SMNVEV (reference sequence). The CDR3 has 13 residues. The germline V and J ends were trimmed by 8 bases and 6 bases, with 15 bases remaining between them. CDR3: CASSLLREDTQYF. The CDR3, as DNA: TGTGCCAGCTCACTCTTGAGGGAGGATACGCAGTATTTT.

The chain employs TRBV12-3 or TRBV12-4 and TRBJ2-1; no clear D gene. Trimming left V 2 bases short and J 0 bases short, with 11 bases between. This CDR3 is built from 16 residues. CDR3 DNA: TGTGCCAGCAGTTTATTTGGTGCTAGCTCCTACAATGAGCAGTTCTTC. This encodes CASSLFGASSYNEQFF.

The sample holds a few counts of this clonotype. The chain employs TRBV4-2 and TRBJ2-3; TRBD1 might be the D (6 bases). Germline V lookup: CDR1 LGHNA, CDR2 YNFKEQ. With 6 bases removed from V and 6 bases from J, the gap between germline ends came to 13 bases. CDR3 length equals 13 residues. This chain's CDR3 is CASRRTAADTQYF. CDR3 coding DNA: TGTGCCAGCAGGAGGACAGCCGCGGATACGCAGTATTTT.

This chain links TRBV7-9 with TRBJ1-2, with 9 bases that match TRBD1. The trim removed 8 bases at V and 6 bases at J, leaving 13 bases unmatched. The CDR3 spans 15 residues. Germline values: CDR1 SEHNR, CDR2 FQNEAQ (reference sequence). The CDR3 region has the DNA TGTGCCAGCTCAGTGGCGGGACAGGGACGCGATGGCTACACCTTC. As protein: CASSVAGQGRDGYTF.

This clonotype appeared many times. The chain is built from TRBV6-1 and TRBJ1-1; D is perhaps TRBD1 (5 bases). The CDR3 loop spans 14 amino acids. The V end lost 3 bases, the J end lost 2 bases, and 10 bases lay between the germline ends. The V gene's germline CDR1 is MNHNS and CDR2 SASEGT. The CDR3: CASSELTENTEAFF. DNA of the CDR3: TGTGCCAGCAGTGAGCTGACAGAAAACACTGAAGCTTTCTTT.

A word on this clonotype: A much larger clone differs from this one at a single base, so this may be a read error. This chain uses TRBV7-2 with TRBJ1-1; D uncertain. Germline V lookup: CDR1 SGHTA, CDR2 FQGNSA. The CDR3 spans 13 residues. DNA for the CDR3: TGTGCCAGCAGATTAGCCTACTCCACTGAAGCTTTCTTT. This translates into CASRLAYSTEAFF.

A few counts support this clonotype. This sequence joins TRBV27 and TRBJ2-7, with TRBD1 matching over 8 bases. Germline CDR1 reads MNHEY; CDR2 reads SMNVEV (reference sequence). The CDR3 sequence is 14 residues long. The J segment lost 4 bases and the V segment lost 5 bases, leaving 7 bases of the junction unmatched. This chain's CDR3 is CASSVGQGAYEQYF. CDR3 coding DNA: TGTGCCAGCAGTGTCGGGCAGGGGGCTTACGAGCAGTACTTC.

This clonotype was recorded a few times. V is TRBV5-6 and J is TRBJ2-5, with 9 positions matching TRBD1. In germline, CDR1 is SGHDT, CDR2 YYEEEE. The CDR3 sequence is 13 residues long. V lost 7 bases and J lost 5; bases outside the gene matches: 6. In DNA form, the CDR3 reads TGTGCCAGCGAAAAGGACAGGGGTGAGACCCAGTACTTC. It encodes CASEKDRGETQYF.

This clonotype has a handful of counts. The V gene is TRBV11-2, the J gene TRBJ1-1, with D perhaps matching TRBD1 (6 bases). CDR1 and CDR2 from the germline V gene are SGHAT and FQNNGV. With 5 bases removed from V and 0 bases from J, the gap between germline ends came to 13 bases. The CDR3 is made up of 15 amino acids. The chain's CDR3 is CASSQTTGLNTEAFF. The CDR3 region has the DNA TGTGCCAGCAGCCAAACCACAGGGTTGAACACTGAAGCTTTCTTT.

The chain links TRBV27 to TRBJ2-7; D ambiguous. Trimming stripped 2 bases from V and 5 bases from J, with 10 bases between. The germline V gene encodes CDR1 MNHEY and CDR2 SMNVEV (reference sequence). The CDR3 loop spans 13 amino acids. The DNA of the CDR3 is TGTGCCAGCAGTTTACGGGTCCTCAACGAGCAGTACTTC. Protein product: CASSLRVLNEQYF.

The V call is TRBV9, the J call TRBJ1-1; 8 bases are a match to TRBD1. Germline V CDR1 and CDR2: SGDLS, YYNGEE. The J segment lost 8 bases and the V segment lost 5 bases, leaving 5 bases of the junction unmatched. The CDR3 runs to 12 residues. CDR3 sequence reads: CASRGTGPEAFF. In nucleotides, the CDR3 is TGTGCCAGCAGAGGGACAGGCCCCGAAGCTTTCTTT.

This chain joins TRBV6-2 or TRBV6-3 and TRBJ2-7, with TRBD1 matching over 7 bases. J lost 5 bases, V lost 5 bases, and 3 bases had no gene match. Looked up from germline, CDR1 is MNHEY and CDR2 is SVGEGT. The CDR3 covers 12 residues. The CDR3 sequence is CASSPTGDEQYF. CDR3 sequence (DNA): TGTGCCAGCAGTCCTACAGGGGACGAGCAGTACTTC.

This chain links TRBV24-1 with TRBJ2-3, with D perhaps TRBD2 (6 bases). CDR3 length: 17 residues. Germline V gene data show CDR1 as KGHDR and CDR2 as SFDVKD. Trimming cost V 6 bases and J 0 bases, with 18 bases left between them. CDR3 sequence reads: CATSTVADGYSTDTQYF. In DNA form, the CDR3 reads TGTGCCACCAGTACCGTAGCGGACGGATACAGCACAGATACGCAGTATTTT.

The chain uses TRBV27 and TRBJ1-1; D is ambiguous. Trimming pared 2 bases from V and 8 bases from J, leaving 12 bases between. Germline V gives CDR1 MNHEY, CDR2 SMNVEV (reference sequence). The CDR3 runs to 13 residues. This CDR3 reads CASSLGKGLEAFF. Here the CDR3 DNA reads TGTGCCAGCAGTTTAGGTAAAGGGCTAGAAGCTTTCTTT.

This clonotype came up a few times. The J gene is TRBJ2-1, the V gene TRBV11-1, with D uncertain. The V and J ends lost 0 bases and 4 bases respectively, with 16 bases between them. The germline CDR1 and CDR2 sequences are SGHAT and FQDESV (reference sequence). CDR3 length: 17 residues. The CDR3 is CASSLARSTLTYNEQFF. The CDR3 bases are TGTGCCAGCAGCTTAGCGCGTTCGACACTAACTTACAATGAGCAGTTCTTC.

This clonotype came up many times. The V gene is TRBV11-2, the J gene TRBJ1-2; 9 bases align to TRBD1. The length of the CDR3 is 15 residues. V lost 5 bases and J lost 6; bases outside the gene matches: 10. Germline V gene data show CDR1 as SGHAT and CDR2 as FQNNGV. CDR3 sequence: CASSQRGTGSDGYTF. The CDR3 nucleotides are TGTGCCAGCAGCCAAAGGGGGACAGGGTCAGATGGCTACACCTTC.

This clonotype appeared many times. The chain couples TRBV7-8 to TRBJ2-3, with TRBD2 identical over 7 bases. The CDR3 sequence is 16 residues long. Germline values: CDR1 SGHVS, CDR2 FQNEAQ. V lost 3 bases and J lost 5; bases outside the gene matches: 11. The CDR3 region has the DNA TGTGCCAGCAGCTTTGAGGCGTGGGGGGGTAAAGATACGCAGTATTTT. It is translated as CASSFEAWGGKDTQYF.

The sample holds a few counts of this clonotype. This sequence joins TRBV7-9 and TRBJ2-3; D possibly corresponds to TRBD2 (6 bases). Germline V CDR1 and CDR2: SEHNR, FQNEAQ (reference sequence). Trimming left V 4 bases short and J 4 bases short, with 12 bases between. The CDR3 consists of 14 residues. The chain's CDR3 is CASSSSGGADTQYF. For the CDR3, the DNA is TGTGCCAGCAGCTCAAGCGGAGGGGCAGATACGCAGTATTTT.